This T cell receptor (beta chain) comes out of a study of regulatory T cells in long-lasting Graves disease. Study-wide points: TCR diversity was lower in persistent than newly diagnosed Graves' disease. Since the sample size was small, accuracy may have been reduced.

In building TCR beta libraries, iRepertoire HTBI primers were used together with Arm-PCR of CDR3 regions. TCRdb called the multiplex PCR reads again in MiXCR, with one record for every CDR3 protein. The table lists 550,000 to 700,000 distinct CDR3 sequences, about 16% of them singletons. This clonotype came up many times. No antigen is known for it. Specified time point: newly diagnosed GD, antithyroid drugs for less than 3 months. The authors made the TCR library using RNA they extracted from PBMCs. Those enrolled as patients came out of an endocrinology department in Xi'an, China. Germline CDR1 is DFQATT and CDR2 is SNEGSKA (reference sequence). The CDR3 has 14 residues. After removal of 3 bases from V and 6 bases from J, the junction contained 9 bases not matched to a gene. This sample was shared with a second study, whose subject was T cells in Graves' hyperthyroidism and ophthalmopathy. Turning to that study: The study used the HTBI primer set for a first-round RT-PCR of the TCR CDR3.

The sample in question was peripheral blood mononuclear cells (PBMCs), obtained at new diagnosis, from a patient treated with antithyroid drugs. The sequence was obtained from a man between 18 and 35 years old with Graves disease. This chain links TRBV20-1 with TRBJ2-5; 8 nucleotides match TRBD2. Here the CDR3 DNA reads TGCAGTGCTAGCCATGGACTAGCTAAAAAGACCCAGTACTTC. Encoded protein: CSASHGLAKKTQYF.